The 4 T cell receptor beta chains reported below all come from one sample, sequenced in a study of shared clonotypes between healthy human individuals (dated by TCRdb to 2018 to 2021). Receptors were amplified or captured by the immunoSEQ multiplex PCR assay. TCRdb took this table from immuneACCESS and kept in-frame rearrangements with V and J called. Such tables lack part of the clones; where checked against another copy, unresolved V genes explain under half of the gap, and the rest is unexplained. In this sample the table shows about 2.1 million clones, around 95% of which occur a single time. The ten largest clones capture under 2% of the sample. CD8 naive samples were obtained by positive selection for CCR7 among CD45RO-negative cells, yielding a CD45RA+CCR7+ population from which TemRA cells were excluded. Sequencing input: naive CD8+ T cells from PBMCs. Explained via the paper, the cell subset or site label denotes: CD45RA+CCR7+. Receptor source: a man aged 18 to 29 in good health. Some clones in this sample may be carry-over from other donors' samples.

This clone was observed once. J is TRBJ1-4 and V is TRBV7-9, with a weak D call TRBD1 (6 bases). Germline V gives CDR1 SEHNR, CDR2 FQNEAQ (reference sequence). The CDR3 has 17 residues. V shed 4 bases and J shed 6 bases, with 21 bases lying between them. CDR3 in DNA: TGTGCCAGCAGCTCGGCCCTATTACAGGGCAGGTATGAAAAACTGTTTTTT. This translates into CASSSALLQGRYEKLFF.

This chain uses TRBV2 with TRBJ2-2; TRBD2 matches at 12 bases. This CDR3 is built from 18 residues. The junction had 17 bases not matched to a gene; V was cut back by 9 bases and J by 6 bases. From germline, CDR1 is SNHLY and CDR2 FYNNEI. CDR3: CASTGVLETSGRPGELFF. CDR3 sequence (DNA): TGTGCCAGTACAGGGGTACTTGAGACTAGCGGGAGACCCGGGGAGCTGTTTTTT.

The rearrangement joins TRBV29-1 to TRBJ2-7; TRBD1 matches at 9 bases. The J segment lost 1 base and the V segment lost 5 bases, leaving 12 bases of the junction unmatched. Germline V lookup: CDR1 SQVTM, CDR2 ANQGSEA. The CDR3 contains 16 residues. In DNA form, the CDR3 reads TGCAGCGTTATCTGGGGAGGACAGGGGCCATCCTACGAGCAGTACTTC. Protein product: CSVIWGGQGPSYEQYF.

V usage is TRBV27 and J usage is TRBJ1-2; D may be TRBD1 (6 bases). The CDR3 totals 17 residues. V was shortened by 7 bases and J by 7 bases, with 28 bases between the two germline ends. Germline CDR1 and CDR2: MNHEY and SMNVEV (reference sequence). For the CDR3, the DNA is TGTGCCAGCACAGCGTGGGGGGGCCAGGCCCCTCTCAGTGGCTACACCTTC. As protein: CASTAWGGQAPLSGYTF.